These T cell receptor beta chains were read from a single sample in a study of shared clonotypes between healthy human individuals. The repertoire was sequenced with immunoSEQ multiplex PCR; TCRdb's copy has only in-frame clones and lacks some. The data show more than 900,000 clones, more than 75% seen once. Input material: memory CD4+ T cells from PBMCs. These TCRs come from a man between 18 and 35 years old in good health. Some clones in this sample may be carry-over from other donors' samples. Both conserved end residues are part of each CDR3. A D gene is named only where the DNA matches it firmly. Clone size, where shown, is once, few, many, or a class for clones that have expanded.

j_gene,v_gene,len,d_gene,abundance,CDR3nt,CDR3aa
TRBJ1-2,TRBV30,12,NA,few,TGTGCCTGGAGTGACCTAGGGTATGGCTACACCTTC,CAWSDLGYGYTF
TRBJ1-4,TRBV30,17,NA,NA,TGTGCCTGGAGTGGGTTCAGCAGTTTCGGGACTAATGAAAAACTGTTTTTT,CAWSGFSSFGTNEKLFF
TRBJ2-6,TRBV27,20,TRBD1,NA,TGTGCCAGCAGTTCCCATCTCCGGGACAGGGTCAGCTCTGGGGCCAACGTCCTGACTTTC,CASSSHLRDRVSSGANVLTF
TRBJ1-5,TRBV19,14,NA,NA,TGTGCCAGTAGCACTCCCCTCGTTAATCAGCCCCAGCATTTT,CASSTPLVNQPQHF
TRBJ2-7,TRBV28,13,NA,NA,TGTGCCAGCTCTGTGCCGAGGGGCTACGAGCAGTACTTC,CASSVPRGYEQYF
TRBJ1-2,TRBV2,13,TRBD1,NA,TGTGCCAGCATCCGGGACAGCCCCAATGGCTACACCTTC,CASIRDSPNGYTF
TRBJ2-3,TRBV27,12,NA,NA,TGTGCCAGCAGTCCTACCACAGATACGCAGTATTTT,CASSPTTDTQYF
TRBJ1-1,TRBV7-2,12,NA,NA,TGTGCCAGCAGCCCGGGGGGCAGAGAAGCTTTCTTT,CASSPGGREAFF
TRBJ1-3,TRBV6-1,16,TRBD1,few,TGTGCCAGCAGTGCCGGACAGGGAGAAACTGGAAACACCATATATTTT,CASSAGQGETGNTIYF
TRBJ1-5,TRBV4-2,15,NA,NA,TGTGCCAGCAGCCACCCCGGGACACAAGATCAGCCCCAGCATTTT,CASSHPGTQDQPQHF
TRBJ1-4,TRBV30,14,NA,NA,TGTGCCTGGAGTGTTCTGGGAAGTGATGAAAAACTGTTTTTT,CAWSVLGSDEKLFF
TRBJ1-1,TRBV18,15,TRBD1,NA,TGTGCCAGCTCACCACCGGGACAGGGCGACCTGGCAGCTTTCTTT,CASSPPGQGDLAAFF
TRBJ2-7,TRBV5-4,15,NA,once,TGTGCCAGCAGCACAGCAGGGGTCGGCCGGTACGAGCAGTACTTC,CASSTAGVGRYEQYF
TRBJ1-1,TRBV27,14,NA,many,TGTGCCAGCGTTCAAAGCTGGGGAGGCACTGAAGCTTTCTTT,CASVQSWGGTEAFF
TRBJ2-5,TRBV5-1,12,NA,few,TGCGCCAGCAGGGACAACCAAGAGACCCAGTACTTC,CASRDNQETQYF
TRBJ1-5,TRBV28,16,NA,NA,TGTGCCAGCAGTTTAGCGTCGCCAGGGTCGAGCCAGCCCCAGCATTTT,CASSLASPGSSQPQHF
TRBJ1-2,TRBV7-6,14,TRBD1,many,TGTGCCAGCAGCTTAGAGGACAGGGCCGATGGCTACACCTTC,CASSLEDRADGYTF
TRBJ2-5,TRBV4-2,14,NA,once,TGTGCCAGCAGCCAAGACCCCTCCCCGGAGACCCAGTACTTC,CASSQDPSPETQYF
TRBJ1-2,TRBV28,11,NA,NA,TGTGCCAGCAGTTTAGAGAGGGGCTACACCTTC,CASSLERGYTF
TRBJ2-2,TRBV28,16,TRBD2,NA,TGTGCCAGCAGTTTTAGTCTAGCGGGAGGCCCCGGGGAGCTGTTTTTT,CASSFSLAGGPGELFF
TRBJ2-5,TRBV6-5,16,NA,NA,TGTGCCAGCAGTTACCGCCTGGGAACAGGGAGAGAGACCCAGTACTTC,CASSYRLGTGRETQYF
TRBJ2-3,TRBV19,15,TRBD1,few,TGTGCCAGTACCCGGGACAGGGGGGGCACAGATACGCAGTATTTT,CASTRDRGGTDTQYF